The 32 T cell receptor beta chains given below trace back to one sample, sequenced in a study of T cell clones after liver transplantation. Method: immunoSEQ multiplex PCR; TCRdb's copy keeps in-frame clones and lacks some. This repertoire shows 40,000 to 65,000 clones, about 81% found once; its top ten account for about 8.5%. The sample was CD4+ T cells from blood, taken before liver transplant. These receptor sequences come from a human donor who received a liver transplant.

The gene calls are TRBV2 and TRBJ1-4; D gene uncertain. Germline V gene data show CDR1 as SNHLY and CDR2 as FYNNEI. The CDR3 is 16 residues long. The V end was cut by 6 bases, the J end by 8 bases, with 22 bases between. The CDR3 DNA follows: TGTGCCAGCAGGAGAGGTTCTAGACGGGATGCCGAAAAACTGTTTTTT. Protein: CASRRGSRRDAEKLFF.

The gene calls are TRBV4-1 and TRBJ2-1; D is possibly TRBD1 (7 bases). There are 16 residues in the CDR3. The V gene's germline CDR1 is MGHRA and CDR2 YSYEKL. V was trimmed by 2 bases and J by 6 bases, leaving 17 bases between them. The CDR3 sequence is CASSQQGGRLGNEQFF. As DNA, the CDR3 is TGCGCCAGCAGCCAACAGGGGGGCCGGTTGGGCAATGAGCAGTTCTTC.

This clone was seen only a few times. The V gene is TRBV27, the J gene TRBJ2-7; no firm D call. The V gene's germline CDR1 is MNHEY and CDR2 SMNVEV (reference sequence). The CDR3 has 13 residues. V was clipped by 3 bases and J by 5 bases, with 11 bases between them. The CDR3, as DNA: TGTGCCAGCAGTTTCTCCCCCGCCGACGAGCAGTACTTC. Its protein is CASSFSPADEQYF.

The rearrangement uses TRBV5-1 and TRBJ2-3, with D possibly TRBD2 on 6 matching bases. V was trimmed by 4 bases and J by 3 bases, leaving 18 bases between them. The CDR3 is 16 residues long. The germline V gene encodes CDR1 SGHRS and CDR2 YFSETQ. The chain's CDR3 is CASSRSSAGRTDTQYF. The CDR3 bases are TGCGCCAGCAGCCGGAGTTCGGCGGGAAGGACAGATACGCAGTATTTT.

V is TRBV14 and J is TRBJ2-3; no reliable D call. Germline V gene sequence: CDR1 SGHDN, CDR2 FVKESK. Between the trimmed V and J ends, which lost 2 bases and 6 bases, there was a span of 12 bases. The CDR3 has 14 residues. CDR3 in DNA: TGTGCCAGCAGCCAACTAACTGGAGTGGATACGCAGTATTTT. This translates into CASSQLTGVDTQYF.

CDR3 DNA: TGTGCCAGCAGCTTAGCGGGGGCTTTCTCCTACAATGAGCAGTTCTTC. Amino acids: CASSLAGAFSYNEQFF. The chain recombines TRBV7-2 with TRBJ2-1; the D gene is possibly TRBD1 (6 bases). CDR1 and CDR2 (germline): SGHTA, FQGNSA. The CDR3 loop spans 16 amino acids. Trimming shortened V by 0 bases and J by 0 bases, and 9 bases separated the two germline ends. The full variable domain, in which reference TRBV7-2 and TRBJ2-1 provide the parts outside the CDR3, is GAGVSQSPSNKVTEKGKDVELRCDPISGHTALYWYRQSLGQGLEFLIYFQGNSAPDKSGLPSDRFSAERTGGSVSTLTIQRTQQEDSAVYLCASSLAGAFSYNEQFFGPGTRLTVL.

V gene TRBV6-1 combines with J gene TRBJ2-7; D ambiguous. Germline assignment: CDR1 MNHNS and CDR2 SASEGT. The CDR3 spans 17 residues. V lost 3 bases to trimming and J lost 5 bases, with 23 bases between them. CDR3 sequence (DNA): TGTGCCAGCAGTGATTTCACGGTGGCGGAGAGTATCCACGAGCAGTACTTC. Translated: CASSDFTVAESIHEQYF.

CDR3 protein: CATGSTSGGGTDTQYF. CDR3 nucleotide sequence: TGTGCCACCGGCTCGACTAGCGGGGGGGGAACAGATACGCAGTATTTT. The chain couples TRBV19 to TRBJ2-3; TRBD2 matches 14 bases. V shed 10 bases, J shed 3 bases, and the junction held 9 bases outside the gene matches. CDR3 length equals 16 residues. Per the germline V gene, CDR1 is LNHDA and CDR2 is SQIVND (reference sequence).

The V gene is TRBV27, the J gene TRBJ2-2, with TRBD2 identical over 13 bases. Germline CDR1 and CDR2: MNHEY and SMNVEV (reference sequence). V was pared by 6 bases and J by 2 bases, with 15 bases of the junction left unmatched. CDR3 length: 20 residues. In nucleotides, the CDR3 is TGTGCCAGCAGCCCTAGGACTAGCGGGAGCATAATGATTAACACCGGGGAGCTGTTTTTT. This gives the protein CASSPRTSGSIMINTGELFF.

There are a few counts of this clone. V is TRBV11-2 and J is TRBJ2-5; the D gene is possibly TRBD1 (7 bases). V was clipped by 3 bases and J by 9 bases, with 17 bases between them. Germline-derived CDR1 and CDR2 are SGHAT and FQNNGV. The CDR3 is 14 amino acids. The CDR3 region is CASSFRGTQGAQYF. The CDR3 bases are TGTGCCAGCAGCTTTCGCGGGACCCAGGGGGCCCAGTACTTC. The full variable domain, completed using reference TRBV11-2 and TRBJ2-5, is EAGVAQSPRYKIIEKRQSVAFWCNPISGHATLYWYQQILGQGPKLLIQFQNNGVVDDSQLPKDRFSAERLKGVDSTLKIQPAKLEDSAVYLCASSFRGTQGAQYFGPGTRLLVL.

This clone was detected a few times. The genes are TRBV5-5 and TRBJ2-5; D might be TRBD2 (5 bases). The V gene's germline CDR1 is SGHKS and CDR2 YYEKEE (reference sequence). The ends were cut back, 0 bases at V and 5 bases at J, with 11 bases in the middle. The CDR3 length is 14 residues. The CDR3, as DNA: TGTGCCAGCAGCTTGGCCACTAGAGCGGAGACCCAGTACTTC. Protein sequence: CASSLATRAETQYF.

The chain carries TRBV5-6 and TRBJ1-5; D not resolved. Germline values: CDR1 SGHDT, CDR2 YYEEEE. This CDR3 spans 14 amino acids. The ends were cut back, 0 bases at V and 3 bases at J, with 7 bases in the middle. This CDR3 is CASSLGRINQPQHF. The CDR3 nucleotides are TGTGCCAGCAGCTTGGGAAGGATCAATCAGCCCCAGCATTTT.

The V and J genes are TRBV6-5 and TRBJ1-3; D ambiguous. Trimming took off 6 bases at V and 0 bases at J, with 9 bases between the two ends. This CDR3 is built from 14 residues. Germline V CDR1 and CDR2: MNHEY, SVGAGI. CDR3 sequence: CASRPYISGNTIYF. CDR3 DNA sequence: TGTGCCAGCAGGCCTTACATCTCTGGAAACACCATATATTTT.

V and J are TRBV2 and TRBJ2-5; D is tentatively TRBD1 or TRBD2 (6 bases each). Trimming took off 9 bases at V and 2 bases at J, with 13 bases between the two ends. CDR1 SNHLY and CDR2 FYNNEI come from the germline V gene. The CDR3 length is 13 residues. CDR3 nucleotides: TGTGCCAGTCAACAGGGAGGACAAGAGACCCAGTACTTC. It encodes CASQQGGQETQYF.

This sequence joins TRBV15 and TRBJ2-4, with 7 bases that match TRBD1. Germline V gives CDR1 LNHNV, CDR2 YYDKDF (reference sequence). The CDR3 is 15 residues long. J was trimmed by 6 bases and V by 1 base; bases with no gene match: 6. CDR3 protein: CATSRGAGGRNIQYF. In DNA, the CDR3 is TGTGCCACCAGCAGAGGGGCAGGGGGTAGAAACATTCAGTACTTC. Full variable domain (outside the CDR3, taken from reference TRBV15 and TRBJ2-4): DAMVIQNPRYQVTQFGKPVTLSCSQTLNHNVMYWYQQKSSQAPKLLFHYYDKDFNNEADTPDNFQSRRPNTSFCFLDIRSPGLGDTAMYLCATSRGAGGRNIQYFGAGTRLSVL.

As DNA, the CDR3 is TGTGCCAGCAGTTTACGGGTCGGTCAATACGAGCAGTACTTC. Translation gives CASSLRVGQYEQYF. V and J are TRBV27 and TRBJ2-7; D is ambiguous. This CDR3 region has 14 residues. Germline V gene data show CDR1 as MNHEY and CDR2 as SMNVEV (reference sequence). V was shortened by 2 bases and J by 4 bases, with 12 bases between the two germline ends.

This rearrangement joins TRBV19 to TRBJ1-2, with a tentative D call TRBD1 (5 bases). Germline assignment: CDR1 LNHDA and CDR2 SQIVND (reference sequence). This CDR3 is built from 17 residues. The ends were cut back, 6 bases at V and 0 bases at J, with 20 bases in the middle. The CDR3: CASSRPTDLTSNYGYTF. The DNA for the CDR3 is TGTGCCAGTAGCCGTCCGACAGACCTCACCTCTAACTATGGCTACACCTTC.

This chain uses TRBV9 with TRBJ2-1, with 7 bases fitting TRBD1. V dropped 4 bases and J dropped 2; count of bases not matched to a gene: 6. Germline V CDR1 and CDR2: SGDLS, YYNGEE. This CDR3 has 15 residues. The CDR3 loop reads CASSRQGSPYNEQFF. CDR3 in DNA: TGTGCCAGCAGCCGACAGGGCTCGCCCTACAATGAGCAGTTCTTC.

The rearrangement uses TRBV27 and TRBJ2-1; 7 bases agree with TRBD1. The CDR3 totals 12 residues. The junction had 2 bases not matched to a gene; V was cut back by 6 bases and J by 6 bases. Germline CDR1 MNHEY, CDR2 SMNVEV (reference sequence). This chain's CDR3 is CASRTGLNEQFF. CDR3 DNA sequence: TGTGCCAGCAGGACAGGGCTCAATGAGCAGTTCTTC.

The genes are TRBV9 and TRBJ1-2; 8 nucleotides align to TRBD1. Germline V lookup: CDR1 SGDLS, CDR2 YYNGEE. Trimming removed 3 bases from V and 4 bases from J; junction bases left unmatched: 14. The CDR3 runs 17 residues. DNA for the CDR3: TGTGCCAGCAGCGATAGTATTGTAGGACAGGGTACCTATGGCTACACCTTC. Residues: CASSDSIVGQGTYGYTF.

The rearrangement uses TRBV7-6 and TRBJ1-2; D uncertain. Germline V gene sequence: CDR1 SGHVS, CDR2 FNYEAQ. The CDR3 contains 13 residues. V was trimmed by 5 bases and J by 8 bases, leaving 15 bases between them. The CDR3 protein is CASSLYGAYGYTF. The CDR3 bases are TGTGCCAGCAGCCTATACGGAGCTTACGGCTACACCTTC.

The chain is built from TRBV6-5 and TRBJ2-1, with 8 positions matching TRBD1. The CDR3 totals 12 residues. After removal of 5 bases from V and 13 bases from J, the junction contained 7 bases not matched to a gene. Germline V gives CDR1 MNHEY, CDR2 SVGAGI. CDR3 coding DNA: TGTGCCAGCAGTCACCAGACAGGGGACCAGTTCTTC. Translated, it gives CASSHQTGDQFF.

The V gene is TRBV6-4, the J gene TRBJ2-3; no clear D. The V end lost 2 bases, the J end lost 0 bases, and 3 bases lay between the germline ends. The CDR3 length is 13 residues. The germline CDR1 and CDR2 sequences are MRHNA and SNTAGT. The CDR3 DNA follows: TGTGCCAGCAGTGACCCTAGCACAGATACGCAGTATTTT. Translating gives CASSDPSTDTQYF.

The chain joins TRBV6-5 to TRBJ1-2, with 7 bases aligning to TRBD1. J gave up 4 bases and V 2 bases, and 10 bases lay outside the gene matches. This CDR3 has 16 residues. Per the germline V gene, CDR1 is MNHEY and CDR2 is SVGAGI. The CDR3 coding sequence is TGTGCCAGCAGTTACAGGCCCTCGTCAGGGGGCTATGGCTACACCTTC. Encoded protein: CASSYRPSSGGYGYTF.

This clone appeared a single time. Here the CDR3 DNA reads TGTGCCAGCAGGACCGGGACAGACGACAATCAGCCCCAGCATTTT. Translated, it gives CASRTGTDDNQPQHF. The rearrangement joins TRBV2 to TRBJ1-5, with TRBD1 identical over 7 bases. The V segment lost 6 bases and the J segment 3 bases; nucleotides outside the gene matches: 8. The CDR3 is 15 amino acids. Germline CDR1 and CDR2: SNHLY and FYNNEI.

This clone has just a few counts. V usage is TRBV6-5 and J usage is TRBJ2-5; 7 positions agree with TRBD1. The CDR3 spans 11 residues. V lost 6 bases, J lost 12 bases, and 7 bases stayed unmatched. Germline V CDR1 and CDR2: MNHEY, SVGAGI. CDR3 protein: CASSDRGPEYF. The CDR3 nucleotides read TGTGCCAGCAGCGATAGGGGGCCCGAGTACTTC.

The V call is TRBV9, the J call TRBJ2-3; 10 nucleotides line up with TRBD1. Germline CDR1 and CDR2: SGDLS and YYNGEE. The CDR3 totals 17 residues. The V segment lost 0 bases and the J segment 6 bases; nucleotides outside the gene matches: 10. This chain's CDR3 is CASSVDDWRQGADTQYF. The CDR3 DNA follows: TGTGCCAGCAGCGTAGACGACTGGAGACAGGGGGCGGATACGCAGTATTTT.

The gene calls are TRBV6-5 and TRBJ2-5; no firm D call. Per the germline V gene, CDR1 is MNHEY and CDR2 is SVGAGI. This CDR3 comprises 14 residues. Trimming shortened V by 2 bases and J by 2 bases, and 9 bases separated the two germline ends. The CDR3 here is CASSYNGRQETQYF. The CDR3 bases are TGTGCCAGCAGTTACAACGGCAGACAAGAGACCCAGTACTTC.

The V gene is TRBV7-9, the J gene TRBJ1-1; D gene unclear. The CDR3 contains 16 residues. Germline CDR1 reads SEHNR; CDR2 reads FQNEAQ (reference sequence). V was trimmed by 2 bases and J by 2 bases, leaving 15 bases between them. The CDR3 sequence: CASSLWPTKGNTEAFF. The DNA for the CDR3 is TGTGCCAGCAGCTTATGGCCCACGAAGGGAAACACTGAAGCTTTCTTT.

The V gene is TRBV27, the J gene TRBJ2-7, with 7 bases lining up with TRBD1. Germline CDR1 reads MNHEY; CDR2 reads SMNVEV (reference sequence). The CDR3 totals 15 residues. Trimming removed 6 bases from V and 3 bases from J; junction bases left unmatched: 11. The CDR3 here is CASSHDRDSYYEQYF. In DNA, the CDR3 is TGTGCCAGCAGCCATGACCGGGACAGTTACTACGAGCAGTACTTC.

The chain links TRBV29-1 to TRBJ1-4; D is uncertain. Germline loops: CDR1 SQVTM, CDR2 ANQGSEA. CDR3 length equals 13 residues. The germline V and J ends were trimmed by 2 bases and 4 bases, with 8 bases remaining between them. This CDR3 is CSVEPDGNEKLFF. CDR3 in DNA: TGCAGCGTTGAACCGGATGGTAATGAAAAACTGTTTTTT. The full variable domain, its missing parts supplied by reference TRBV29-1 and TRBJ1-4, is SAVISQKPSRDICQRGTSLTIQCQVDSQVTMMFWYRQQPGQSLTLIATANQGSEATYESGFVIDKFPISRPNLTFSTLTVSNMSPEDSSIYLCSVEPDGNEKLFFGSGTQLSVL.

The CDR3 reads CASSEKRVDEQYF. The CDR3 DNA reads as TGTGCCAGCAGTGAGAAGCGGGTGGACGAGCAGTACTTC. The rearrangement uses TRBV6-1 and TRBJ2-7; possibly TRBD2 for D (6 bases). Trimming took 3 bases from V and 5 from J, leaving 11 bases between them. From germline, CDR1 is MNHNS and CDR2 SASEGT. CDR3 size: 13 residues.